The rows below give T cell receptor beta chains drawn from one sample of a study of T cells in Graves' hyperthyroidism and ophthalmopathy. TCRdb ran MiXCR on the multiplex PCR reads and lists one entry per CDR3 protein. Of more than 550,000 distinct CDR3 sequences in the sample, 45% were seen once. Sample: peripheral blood or thyroid tissue (not recorded which). The receptors here all came from an adult man with Graves' disease, either hyperthyroidism or ophthalmopathy (not recorded which). Both conserved end residues are part of each CDR3. Fields, in order: V gene, D gene, J gene, CDR3 length, clone size, CDR3 protein, CDR3 DNA. The D gene is left open where the match is weak. Some rows mark clone size as missing; the rest say once, few, many or name a class of expanded clone.

TRBV7-9	-	TRBJ1-1	13	-	CASSSGGTNEAFF	TGTGCCAGCAGCTCGGGGGGAACTAATGAAGCTTTCTTT
TRBV7-9	TRBD1	TRBJ1-4	14	-	CASSKGQGREKLFF	TGTGCCAGCAGTAAGGGACAGGGAAGAGAAAAACTGTTTTTT
TRBV25-1	-	TRBJ1-6	12	-	CARRQLGSPLHF	TGTGCTAGAAGGCAGTTAGGTTCACCCCTCCACTTT
TRBV7-9	TRBD1	TRBJ1-6	17	few	CASRYGTGSSYNSPLHF	TGTGCCAGCCGCTACGGGACAGGGAGCTCCTATAATTCACCCCTCCACTTT
TRBV29-1	TRBD1	TRBJ2-7	14	few	CSVDWRQGAYEQYF	TGCAGCGTTGATTGGAGGCAGGGGGCCTACGAGCAGTACTTC
TRBV7-9	-	TRBJ1-5	13	many	CASSSDRHQPQHF	TGTGCCAGCAGCTCTGACAGGCATCAGCCCCAGCATTTT
TRBV6-1	-	TRBJ2-5	14	many	CASSESRNQETQYF	TGTGCCAGCAGTGAATCGCGGAATCAAGAGACCCAGTACTTC
TRBV7-2	TRBD1	TRBJ1-6	15	once	CASSSRTGDGSPLHF	TGTGCCAGCAGCTCGCGGACAGGGGACGGTTCACCCCTCCACTTT
TRBV14	-	TRBJ1-2	21	-	CASSLYPHATPATGPPYGYTF	TGTGCCAGCAGCCTCTATCCACATGCTACCCCGGCGACAGGCCCCCCCTATGGCTACACCTTC
TRBV10-2	-	TRBJ2-5	16	-	CASSEPPGPPPEAQYF	TGCGCCAGCAGTGAGCCCCCGGGACCACCGCCGGAGGCCCAGTACTTC
TRBV20-1	-	TRBJ2-5	12	-	CSARTFQETQYF	TGCAGTGCAAGGACTTTCCAAGAGACCCAGTACTTC
TRBV6-4	-	TRBJ1-1	13	-	CASSEGGTTEAFF	TGTGCCAGCAGTGAGGGAGGGACCACTGAAGCTTTCTTT
TRBV15	-	TRBJ2-5	15	-	CATSRVVGSGQPQYF	TGTGCCACCAGCAGAGTCGTCGGGTCGGGTCAGCCCCAGTACTTC
TRBV2	TRBD1	TRBJ1-2	14	-	CASRDRGRPDGYTF	TGTGCCAGCCGGGACAGGGGGCGGCCGGATGGCTACACCTTC
TRBV19	TRBD1	TRBJ1-1	14	many	CASHEGQASSEAFF	TGTGCCAGTCACGAGGGACAGGCTTCATCTGAAGCTTTCTTT
TRBV5-4	-	TRBJ1-6	13	-	CASSLATSTPPHF	TGTGCCAGCAGCTTGGCTACATCTACACCCCCCCACTTT
TRBV29-1	TRBD1	TRBJ2-3	11	-	CSVYRGDTQYF	TGCAGCGTTTACAGGGGGGATACGCAGTATTTT